The clone carrying this T cell receptor beta chain has a count of ten or more. The source of the sample is a study of early T cells in non-severe SARS-CoV-2 infection. V shed 4 bases and J 9 bases; nucleotides not matched to a gene: 8. This CDR3 is 13 amino acids long. Germline-derived CDR1 and CDR2 are ENHRY and SYGVKD. Via MiXCR, TCRdb re-called the 5' RACE reads, giving one row per CDR3 protein. The sample carries 45,000 to 50,000 distinct CDR3 sequences, around 6% recorded once. The clonotype originates from an adult who was a healthcare worker with PCR-confirmed SARS-CoV-2 infection or an uninfected control (not recorded which). The sequencing sample was made of whole blood. The rearrangement joins TRBV10-3 to TRBJ2-7; 8 bases line up with TRBD2. In DNA form, the CDR3 reads TGTGCCATCAGTGCGGGAGGGCCTGAAGGGCAGTACTTC. Translation gives CAISAGGPEGQYF.